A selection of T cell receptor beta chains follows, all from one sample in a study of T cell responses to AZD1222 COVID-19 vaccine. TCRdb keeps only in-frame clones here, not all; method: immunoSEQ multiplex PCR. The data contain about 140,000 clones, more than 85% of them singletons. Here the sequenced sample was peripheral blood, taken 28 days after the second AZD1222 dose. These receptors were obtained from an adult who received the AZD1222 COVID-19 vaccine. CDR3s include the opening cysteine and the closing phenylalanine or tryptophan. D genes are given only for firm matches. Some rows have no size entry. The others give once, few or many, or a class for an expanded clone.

CASSLGGENGNTIYF,TGTGCCAGCAGCTTAGGCGGGGAGAATGGAAACACCATATATTTT,NA,15,TRBJ1-3,few,TRBV13
CASRQQGATDTQYF,TGTGCCAGCAGGCAACAGGGGGCCACAGATACGCAGTATTTT,TRBD1,14,TRBJ2-3,NA,TRBV28
CASSAGGLSTDTQYF,TGTGCCAGCAGCGCTGGTGGGTTGAGCACAGATACGCAGTATTTT,NA,15,TRBJ2-3,NA,TRBV7-9
CASSIPGLADEQFF,TGTGCCAGTAGTATCCCGGGACTAGCTGATGAGCAGTTCTTC,TRBD2,14,TRBJ2-1,NA,TRBV19
CASSLRSGGANEQFF,TGTGCCAGCAGCTTAAGGAGCGGGGGGGCAAATGAGCAGTTCTTC,TRBD2,15,TRBJ2-1,NA,TRBV7-2
CASTPGQGGNEQFF,TGTGCCAGCACCCCGGGACAGGGTGGTAATGAGCAGTTCTTC,TRBD1,14,TRBJ2-1,NA,TRBV7-9
CASMQGVVDNEQFF,TGCGCCAGCATGCAAGGGGTCGTGGACAATGAGCAGTTCTTC,NA,14,TRBJ2-1,NA,TRBV10-1
CASSRRTSGRAGNEQFF,TGCGCCAGCAGCCGACGGACTAGCGGGAGGGCGGGGAATGAGCAGTTCTTC,TRBD2,17,TRBJ2-1,NA,TRBV4-3
CASIQRGNTEAFF,TGTGCCAGCATCCAGAGGGGGAACACTGAAGCTTTCTTT,NA,13,TRBJ1-1,NA,TRBV13
CASSGNVDSGNTIYF,TGTGCCAGTTCGGGGAACGTCGACTCTGGAAACACCATATATTTT,NA,15,TRBJ1-3,NA,TRBV19
CASSLGGWGRGNQPQHF,TGTGCCAGCAGCTTAGGGGGTTGGGGTAGGGGCAATCAGCCCCAGCATTTT,NA,17,TRBJ1-5,NA,TRBV7-2
CASSIVVGQGSNEQFF,TGTGCCAGTAGTATCGTAGTGGGACAGGGTAGCAATGAGCAGTTCTTC,TRBD1,16,TRBJ2-1,NA,TRBV19
CATSDPNYGYTF,TGTGCCACCAGTGATCCGAACTATGGCTACACCTTC,NA,12,TRBJ1-2,NA,TRBV24-1
CASSSPLGGGGETQYF,TGTGCCAGCAGCTCCCCTCTGGGGGGAGGGGGGGAGACCCAGTACTTC,NA,16,TRBJ2-5,NA,TRBV7-9
CASDRYNEQFF,TGTGCCAGCGATAGATACAATGAGCAGTTCTTC,NA,11,TRBJ2-1,NA,TRBV28
CASSLAGVGGANVLTF,TGTGCCAGCAGCTTAGCAGGCGTTGGTGGAGCCAACGTCCTGACTTTC,NA,16,TRBJ2-6,NA,TRBV7-2
CASSTTRDRSMNTEAFF,TGTGCCAGTAGTACAACCCGGGACAGAAGCATGAACACTGAAGCTTTCTTT,TRBD1,17,TRBJ1-1,NA,TRBV19
CASKGGGADTGELFF,TGTGCCAGCAAGGGAGGGGGCGCAGACACCGGGGAGCTGTTTTTT,NA,15,TRBJ2-2,NA,TRBV2
CASSQDGGSPLHF,TGCGCCAGCAGCCAAGATGGGGGATCACCCCTCCACTTT,NA,13,TRBJ1-6,NA,TRBV4-3
CASSPQYEKLFF,TGTGCCAGCAGCCCCCAATATGAAAAACTGTTTTTT,NA,12,TRBJ1-4,NA,TRBV4-2
CASSPRTGVAYNSPLHF,TGTGCCAGTAGTCCGAGGACAGGGGTCGCATATAATTCACCCCTCCACTTT,TRBD1,17,TRBJ1-6,NA,TRBV19
CATRVGSTYNEQFF,TGTGCCACTCGCGTGGGCTCCACGTACAATGAGCAGTTCTTC,NA,14,TRBJ2-1,NA,TRBV27
CASSINEGLYNEQFF,TGTGCCAGCAGCATCAATGAGGGGCTCTACAATGAGCAGTTCTTC,NA,15,TRBJ2-1,NA,TRBV9
CASSMATGYTYGYTF,TGTGCCAGTAGTATGGCTACAGGGTATACCTATGGCTACACCTTC,NA,15,TRBJ1-2,NA,TRBV19
CASRRTYTGELFF,TGTGCCAGCAGACGAACCTACACCGGGGAGCTGTTTTTT,NA,13,TRBJ2-2,few,TRBV2
CASSQVGLAGDSNTGELFF,TGTGCCAGCAGCCAAGTGGGGCTAGCGGGGGACTCGAACACCGGGGAGCTGTTTTTT,TRBD2,19,TRBJ2-2,NA,TRBV3-1/TRBV3-2
CASRAGTSGNTGELFF,TGTGCCAGCAGGGCCGGGACTAGCGGGAACACCGGGGAGCTGTTTTTT,TRBD2,16,TRBJ2-2,NA,TRBV2
CASRDNRGNSPLHF,TGTGCCAGCAGAGATAACAGGGGAAACTCACCCCTCCACTTT,TRBD1,14,TRBJ1-6,NA,TRBV28
CASSPLAGRANQPQHF,TGTGCCAGCAGCCCCCTTGCGGGCAGAGCTAATCAGCCCCAGCATTTT,NA,16,TRBJ1-5,NA,TRBV5-8
CASKIPSCRLDQPQHF,TGTGCCAGTAAAATCCCTTCGTGTAGGTTAGATCAGCCCCAGCATTTT,NA,16,TRBJ1-5,NA,TRBV19
CASSSLQGAVVLRAFF,TGTGCCAGCAGTTCCCTCCAGGGGGCTGTAGTCCTGCGAGCTTTCTTT,TRBD1,16,TRBJ1-1,NA,TRBV6-2/TRBV6-3
CASSLARVPGNEQFF,TGTGCCAGCAGCTTAGCTCGGGTCCCGGGCAATGAGCAGTTCTTC,NA,15,TRBJ2-1,NA,TRBV11-2
CASSQARAKADTQYF,TGTGCCAGCAGCCAAGCCAGGGCAAAGGCAGATACGCAGTATTTT,NA,15,TRBJ2-3,NA,TRBV14
CASNSRLGNTIYF,TGTGCCAGCAACAGCCGTCTAGGAAACACCATATATTTT,NA,13,TRBJ1-3,NA,TRBV6-5
CASSPLGTNYGYTF,TGTGCCAGCAGCCCCCTTGGGACTAACTATGGCTACACCTTC,NA,14,TRBJ1-2,NA,TRBV4-2
CASSPTPGAANQPQHF,TGTGCCAGCAGCCCTACCCCAGGGGCTGCCAATCAGCCCCAGCATTTT,NA,16,TRBJ1-5,NA,TRBV27
CASSRTGALETQYF,TGTGCCAGCAGCCGGACAGGGGCCCTAGAGACCCAGTACTTC,TRBD1,14,TRBJ2-5,NA,TRBV3-1/TRBV3-2
CASSATLQGDQPQHF,TGTGCCAGCAGTGCCACGCTACAGGGCGATCAGCCCCAGCATTTT,NA,15,TRBJ1-5,NA,TRBV6-4
CATKGRPRGEAFF,TGTGCCACCAAGGGCAGGCCCAGGGGTGAAGCTTTCTTT,NA,13,TRBJ1-1,NA,TRBV28
CASSPTDRGDTF,TGTGCCAGCAGCCCTACCGACAGGGGTGACACCTTC,TRBD1,12,TRBJ1-2,NA,TRBV6-6
CASSFRGTASDEQFF,TGTGCCAGCAGTTTCAGGGGAACGGCCTCCGATGAGCAGTTCTTC,NA,15,TRBJ2-1,NA,TRBV6-5
CASSEAGGTQPQHF,TGTGCCAGCAGTGAGGCCGGGGGGACTCAGCCCCAGCATTTT,NA,14,TRBJ1-5,once,TRBV25-1
CASSDDWGTQYF,TGTGCCAGCAGCGACGACTGGGGGACCCAGTACTTC,NA,12,TRBJ2-5,NA,TRBV7-3
CASSLLGAGPNTEAFF,TGTGCCAGCAGTTTATTAGGGGCCGGGCCGAACACTGAAGCTTTCTTT,NA,16,TRBJ1-1,NA,TRBV27
CASRGTYRDPYEQYF,TGTGCCAGCAGGGGGACTTACAGGGATCCGTACGAGCAGTACTTC,NA,15,TRBJ2-7,NA,TRBV28
CASSPRWTGNQETQYF,TGTGCCAGCAGTCCGCGGTGGACAGGGAATCAAGAGACCCAGTACTTC,TRBD1,16,TRBJ2-5,NA,TRBV27
CASSSGQGAYNEQFF,TGTGCCAGCAGCTCCGGACAGGGGGCCTACAATGAGCAGTTCTTC,TRBD1,15,TRBJ2-1,NA,TRBV7-9
CAWSVQRDSGNTIYF,TGTGCCTGGAGTGTACAAAGGGACTCTGGAAACACCATATATTTT,NA,15,TRBJ1-3,NA,TRBV30
CANLGGTGANVLTF,TGTGCCAACCTAGGGGGCACTGGGGCCAACGTCCTGACTTTC,TRBD1,14,TRBJ2-6,NA,TRBV7-9
CASSKIRASGGNTIYF,TGTGCCAGCAGCAAAATCCGGGCCTCGGGGGGAAACACCATATATTTT,NA,16,TRBJ1-3,NA,TRBV7-9
CASFPRDRVSDTQYF,TGTGCCAGCTTCCCCCGGGACAGGGTTTCAGATACGCAGTATTTT,TRBD1,15,TRBJ2-3,NA,TRBV7-9
CASSPGPANTEAFF,TGTGCCAGCAGCCCCGGACCGGCGAACACTGAAGCTTTCTTT,NA,14,TRBJ1-1,NA,TRBV11-3
CASSPLTGMAGELFF,TGTGCCAGCAGTCCGTTGACAGGGATGGCCGGGGAGCTGTTTTTT,TRBD1,15,TRBJ2-2,NA,TRBV2